The 27 T cell receptor beta chains below all came from one sample that was sequenced in a study of T cell changes during pregnancy in multiple sclerosis. Sequenced by immunoSEQ multiplex PCR; TCRdb stores in-frame clones only, minus some. The sample includes fewer than 95,000 clones, almost 95% of them seen just once. The specimen comprised peripheral blood, sampled in the third trimester of pregnancy. Receptor source: a female donor with multiple sclerosis, enrolled in a pregnancy study.

The genes are TRBV28 and TRBJ1-5; 7 bases map to TRBD1. With V trimmed by 5 bases and J by 9 bases, 4 bases remained unmatched. Germline CDR1 and CDR2: MDHEN and SYDVKM. This CDR3 has 12 amino acids. DNA of the CDR3: TGTGCCAGCAGTCAATCAGGGGGGCCCCAGCATTTT. Amino acid sequence: CASSQSGGPQHF.

The V call is TRBV19, the J call TRBJ1-1; tentative D call: TRBD1 (6 bases). CDR1 and CDR2 from the germline V gene are LNHDA and SQIVND (reference sequence). The CDR3 extends over 13 amino acids. V lost 4 bases, J lost 0 bases, and 6 bases lay in between. CDR3 residues: CASSNRVNTEAFF. The CDR3 DNA follows: TGTGCCAGTAGTAACAGGGTGAACACTGAAGCTTTCTTT.

The chain recombines TRBV27 with TRBJ2-1; D may be TRBD2 (6 bases). Germline V gene lookup returns CDR1 MNHEY and CDR2 SMNVEV (reference sequence). The CDR3 contains 14 residues. V lost 8 bases and J lost 2, with 13 bases in between. The CDR3 spells CASAFSGPYNEQFF. Written as DNA, the CDR3 is TGTGCCAGCGCCTTTAGCGGTCCCTACAATGAGCAGTTCTTC.

In DNA form, the CDR3 reads TGTGCCAGCAGCTCCCCGCCCGGGACTACTAAAAACATTCAGTACTTC. Amino acids: CASSSPPGTTKNIQYF. The J gene is TRBJ2-4, the V gene TRBV11-3; TRBD2 agrees at 7 bases. The CDR3 covers 16 residues. Trimming removed 4 bases from V and 4 bases from J; junction bases left unmatched: 10. Germline V lookup: CDR1 SGHNT, CDR2 YENEEA.

The chain carries TRBV5-1 and TRBJ2-3, with TRBD1 as a possible D gene (6 bases). The CDR3 consists of 12 residues. Deletions cut 8 bases from V and 3 bases from J, with 10 bases between. Per germline, CDR1 SGHRS and CDR2 YFSETQ. The CDR3 region is CASPQGTDTQYF. The CDR3 bases are TGCGCCAGTCCACAGGGAACAGATACGCAGTATTTT.

V usage is TRBV11-2 and J usage is TRBJ2-3, with D hard to call. The CDR3 totals 14 residues. V shed 5 bases and J shed 3 bases, with 12 bases lying between them. Germline CDR1 SGHAT, CDR2 FQNNGV. The chain's CDR3 is CASSPLTYTDTQYF. For the CDR3, the DNA is TGTGCCAGCAGCCCTCTCACCTATACAGATACGCAGTATTTT. Full variable domain (rest looked up from reference TRBV11-2 and TRBJ2-3): EAGVAQSPRYKIIEKRQSVAFWCNPISGHATLYWYQQILGQGPKLLIQFQNNGVVDDSQLPKDRFSAERLKGVDSTLKIQPAKLEDSAVYLCASSPLTYTDTQYFGPGTRLTVL.

The chain carries TRBV7-3 and TRBJ2-5; 9 positions agree with TRBD2. V shed 5 bases and J 5 bases; nucleotides not matched to a gene: 9. The CDR3 has 15 amino acids. Per the germline V gene, CDR1 is SGHTA and CDR2 is FQGTGA. The CDR3 DNA follows: TGTGCCAGCAGCGACGGCGGGAGGGTGGGGGAGACCCAGTACTTC. It specifies CASSDGGRVGETQYF.

The gene calls are TRBV5-4 and TRBJ2-3; TRBD1 agrees at 7 bases. After removal of 5 bases from V and 4 bases from J, the junction contained 13 bases not matched to a gene. Germline loops: CDR1 SGHNT, CDR2 YYREEE (reference sequence). CDR3 length: 16 amino acids. The CDR3 DNA reads TGTGCCAGCAGGCCGACAGGGAGCACTGGGGCAGATACGCAGTATTTT. Its translation: CASRPTGSTGADTQYF.

This chain links TRBV28 with TRBJ2-7; perhaps TRBD2 as D (5 bases). CDR3 length equals 16 residues. Trimming removed 3 bases at V and 2 bases at J, with 17 bases between. From germline, CDR1 is MDHEN and CDR2 SYDVKM. The CDR3 bases are TGTGCCAGCAGTTTCGGGGTGAATTCCCCGCCCTACGAGCAGTACTTC. Its translation is CASSFGVNSPPYEQYF.

The chain couples TRBV2 to TRBJ1-1, with TRBD1 identical over 10 bases. This CDR3 is 15 amino acids long. The trim removed 7 bases at V and 2 bases at J, leaving 7 bases unmatched. Germline V gives CDR1 SNHLY, CDR2 FYNNEI. CDR3 protein: CASIKGQGYNTEAFF. For the CDR3, the DNA is TGTGCCAGCATTAAGGGACAGGGGTATAACACTGAAGCTTTCTTT.

The rearrangement uses TRBV15 and TRBJ1-5; 9 bases match TRBD1. The CDR3 is made up of 15 amino acids. V lost 1 base, J lost 11 bases, and 9 bases stayed unmatched. Germline lookup yields CDR1 LNHNV and CDR2 YYDKDF (reference sequence). The CDR3 sequence: CATSRGGTGSSAQHF. For the CDR3, the DNA is TGTGCCACCAGCAGAGGGGGGACAGGGAGTTCGGCCCAGCATTTT.

This chain connects TRBV7-8 to TRBJ2-5; 12 nucleotides line up with TRBD2. CDR3 size: 16 residues. Germline V lookup: CDR1 SGHVS, CDR2 FQNEAQ. The V gene end was trimmed by 1 base and the J gene end by 5 bases; junction bases not matched to a gene: 5. The CDR3 is CASSLVGLAGLETQYF. DNA of the CDR3: TGTGCCAGCAGCTTAGTCGGACTAGCGGGATTGGAGACCCAGTACTTC.

In this sample, this clone turned up once. The V call is TRBV11-1, the J call TRBJ2-7, with 10 bases lining up with TRBD2. The germline CDR1 and CDR2 sequences are SGHAT and FQDESV (reference sequence). J was trimmed by 2 bases and V by 3 bases; bases with no gene match: 7. There are 16 residues in the CDR3. CDR3 residues: CASSLSSGRGPYEQYF. In DNA form, the CDR3 reads TGTGCCAGCAGCTTGTCAAGCGGGAGGGGACCCTACGAGCAGTACTTC.

The CDR3 nucleotides are TGCGCCAGCAGCTTGGGCGGGCTTAACACCGGGGAGCTGTTTTTT. Encoded protein: CASSLGGLNTGELFF. The J gene is TRBJ2-2, the V gene TRBV5-1; perhaps TRBD2 as D (5 bases). CDR3 length equals 15 residues. CDR1 and CDR2 (germline): SGHRS, YFSETQ. The germline V and J ends were trimmed by 0 bases and 2 bases, with 8 bases remaining between them.

The V and J genes are TRBV5-1 and TRBJ2-1; tentative D call: TRBD2 (5 bases). V shed 4 bases and J shed 0 bases, with 11 bases lying between them. This CDR3 contains 15 residues. The germline gives CDR1 SGHRS, CDR2 YFSETQ. This chain's CDR3 is CASSLEGSSYNEQFF. Written as DNA, the CDR3 is TGCGCCAGCAGCCTTGAGGGAAGCTCCTACAATGAGCAGTTCTTC.

This sequence joins TRBV18 and TRBJ1-3; TRBD1 is a possible D gene (5 bases). V lost 6 bases to trimming and J lost 0 bases, with 24 bases between them. The germline CDR1 and CDR2 sequences are KGHSH and LQKENI. This CDR3 contains 19 residues. For the CDR3, the DNA is TGTGCCAGCTCCTACAACGCCGGGGCGGGGCCGAGCTCTGGAAACACCATATATTTT. Its translation: CASSYNAGAGPSSGNTIYF.

The chain employs TRBV19 and TRBJ1-4; 9 nucleotides agree with TRBD1. CDR3 length: 16 residues. V shed 5 bases and J 7 bases; nucleotides not matched to a gene: 11. In germline, CDR1 is LNHDA, CDR2 SQIVND (reference sequence). The CDR3: CASSVLPGQGREKLFF. The CDR3 DNA follows: TGTGCCAGTAGTGTCCTTCCGGGACAGGGTCGTGAAAAACTGTTTTTT.

This clone was seen once. V gene TRBV28 combines with J gene TRBJ1-5; tentatively, D is TRBD1 (5 bases). V was shortened by 3 bases and J by 1 base, with 10 bases between the two germline ends. This CDR3 region has 15 residues. The germline CDR1 and CDR2 sequences are MDHEN and SYDVKM. The CDR3 reads CASSFPGRSNQPQHF. The CDR3 nucleotides read TGTGCCAGCAGTTTCCCAGGGAGGAGCAATCAGCCCCAGCATTTT.

The chain has TRBV2 and TRBJ1-1; 9 positions agree with TRBD1. The ends lost 7 bases at V and 4 bases at J; junction bases unmatched: 10. The CDR3 consists of 15 residues. CDR1 and CDR2 from the germline V gene are SNHLY and FYNNEI. CDR3 amino acids: CASNIRTGVGTEAFF. As DNA, the CDR3 is TGTGCCAGCAACATCAGGACAGGGGTTGGCACTGAAGCTTTCTTT.

The genes are TRBV28 and TRBJ2-1; no clear D gene. The CDR3 runs 13 residues. V was shortened by 2 bases and J by 5 bases, with 7 bases between the two germline ends. Germline loops: CDR1 MDHEN, CDR2 SYDVKM. CDR3 nucleotides: TGTGCCAGCAGTTTAAGGCAGGACAATGAGCAGTTCTTC. This sequence encodes CASSLRQDNEQFF.

This rearrangement joins TRBV7-3 to TRBJ2-1, with a weak D call TRBD2 (6 bases). Germline loops: CDR1 SGHTA, CDR2 FQGTGA. V was shortened by 1 base and J by 1 base, with 11 bases between the two germline ends. This CDR3 comprises 16 residues. The CDR3 DNA reads as TGTGCCAGCAGCTTAATAGGGACTCGGTCCTACAATGAGCAGTTCTTC. Its protein is CASSLIGTRSYNEQFF.

This clone has a single count. This sequence joins TRBV29-1 and TRBJ2-7; 7 positions match TRBD2. With 7 bases clipped from V and 3 bases from J, the junction kept 9 bases outside the gene matches. This CDR3 is 13 amino acids long. CDR1 SQVTM and CDR2 ANQGSEA come from the germline V gene. The CDR3 loop is CSAGGLLGYEQYF. The CDR3 DNA follows: TGCAGCGCGGGGGGACTCCTAGGCTACGAGCAGTACTTC.

This clone was seen once. The gene calls are TRBV19 and TRBJ1-1, with TRBD1 matching 8 bases. After removal of 6 bases from V and 0 bases from J, the junction contained 9 bases not matched to a gene. There are 16 residues in the CDR3. CDR1 and CDR2 from the germline V gene are LNHDA and SQIVND (reference sequence). The CDR3 sequence: CASRVDRGLLNTEAFF. The CDR3 DNA reads TGTGCCAGTAGAGTTGACAGGGGACTTTTGAACACTGAAGCTTTCTTT.

This rearrangement joins TRBV4-2 to TRBJ2-1, with TRBD2 matching 9 bases. Per germline, CDR1 LGHNA and CDR2 YNFKEQ. Losses at the gene ends were 0 bases for V and 6 bases for J; bases not matched to a gene: 0. This CDR3 region has 14 residues. CDR3 sequence reads: CASSQDSGSNEQFF. The CDR3 coding sequence is TGTGCCAGCAGCCAAGATAGCGGGAGCAATGAGCAGTTCTTC.

V usage is TRBV11-1 and J usage is TRBJ2-5; TRBD1 is a possible D gene (5 bases). The germline CDR1 and CDR2 sequences are SGHAT and FQDESV (reference sequence). Trimming removed 6 bases from V and 3 bases from J, with 23 bases in between. This CDR3 is built from 17 residues. Written as DNA, the CDR3 is TGTGCCAGCAGTTATCAGGTCCCAGGGCCCAACGAAGAGACCCAGTACTTC. Translation: CASSYQVPGPNEETQYF.

V gene TRBV14 combines with J gene TRBJ2-7; D unclear. Germline-derived CDR1 and CDR2 are SGHDN and FVKESK. Between the trimmed V and J ends, which lost 1 base and 3 bases, there was a span of 4 bases. The CDR3 totals 12 residues. The DNA of the CDR3 is TGTGCCAGCAGCCAAGTTAGCTACGAGCAGTACTTC. Protein sequence: CASSQVSYEQYF.

The chain links TRBV4-2 to TRBJ2-2; 8 nucleotides agree with TRBD2. Germline CDR1 and CDR2: LGHNA and YNFKEQ. The V segment lost 1 base and the J segment 3 bases; nucleotides outside the gene matches: 1. CDR3 length: 15 residues. The DNA of the CDR3 is TGTGCCAGCAGCCAAGTGCGGGGGGACACCGGGGAGCTGTTTTTT. It encodes CASSQVRGDTGELFF.